One TCR beta chain is described in this entry. Its antigen is not known. This entry belongs to a study of response to subunit inactivated influenza vaccine. Trimming stripped 8 bases from V and 4 bases from J, with 14 bases between. This CDR3 comprises 13 residues. From germline, CDR1 is SGHDN and CDR2 FVKESK. Each CDR3 protein is one row after TCRdb ran MiXCR on the RT-PCR reads. The sample contains about 520,000 distinct CDR3 sequences, approximately 6.9% of which appear only once. Study-level points and caveats: New T cells are recruited in small numbers by each seasonal influenza vaccination, according to the authors' suggestion.

This chain joins TRBV14 and TRBJ1-1; D gene ambiguous. The clonotype was recovered from a man aged 50 to 69 who received an inactivated influenza vaccine. The sample here was PBMCs from blood, taken around 25 months after vaccination. The CDR3 spells CASQRVRGTEAFF. In DNA, the CDR3 is TGTGCCAGCCAGCGGGTACGAGGCACTGAAGCTTTCTTT.